These 20 T cell receptor beta chains were all obtained from the same sample, sequenced in a study of cytomegalovirus exposure and HLA in healthy donors. Primers included in the PCR were 60 Vbeta and 13 Jbeta primers. Method: immunoSEQ multiplex PCR; TCRdb's copy keeps in-frame clones and lacks some. The table shows 85,000 to 100,000 clones, with just under 80% occurring only once. What was sequenced was PBMCs. These receptors all come from a man younger than 45 in good health and CMV-seronegative.

The chain uses TRBV6-5 and TRBJ2-5; D not resolved. The J call may be incorrect, as the DNA end agrees better with TRBJ2-7. The CDR3 is made up of 14 amino acids. Germline CDR1 reads MNHEY; CDR2 reads SVGAGI. Written as DNA, the CDR3 is TGTGCCAGTAGCCCGCAAACCGTCGGGTACGAGCAGTACTTC. Amino acid sequence: CASSPQTVGYEQYF.

The gene calls are TRBV6-5 and TRBJ1-1, with TRBD1 matching over 8 bases. Germline V gives CDR1 MNHEY, CDR2 SVGAGI. This CDR3 comprises 12 residues. V lost 5 bases, J lost 8 bases, and 4 bases stayed unmatched. CDR3 nucleotide sequence: TGTGCCAGCAGTAGAGGGACAGGCGAAGCTTTCTTT. Translated: CASSRGTGEAFF.

This clone was observed a single time. The rearrangement uses TRBV5-4 and TRBJ2-5; 8 bases are shared with TRBD2. V trimming: 0 bases; J trimming: 2 bases; junction bases outside the gene matches: 3. Germline loops: CDR1 SGHNT, CDR2 YYREEE (reference sequence). The CDR3 runs 15 residues. The CDR3 region is CASSLGGGRQETQYF. CDR3 DNA sequence: TGTGCCAGCAGCTTGGGCGGGGGGCGACAAGAGACCCAGTACTTC.

The chain employs TRBV6-1 and TRBJ2-1, with 7 bases identical to TRBD2. In germline, CDR1 is MNHNS, CDR2 SASEGT. The V gene end was trimmed by 2 bases and the J gene end by 1 base; junction bases not matched to a gene: 2. The CDR3 totals 15 residues. CDR3: CASSEPAGSYNEQFF. The CDR3 DNA follows: TGTGCCAGCAGTGAACCAGCGGGGTCCTACAATGAGCAGTTCTTC.

V usage is TRBV28 and J usage is TRBJ1-1; no clear D gene. CDR1 and CDR2 (germline): MDHEN, SYDVKM. The CDR3 consists of 10 residues. Trimming pared 4 bases from V and 10 bases from J, leaving 7 bases between. The CDR3 reads CASSSMRAFF. The CDR3 DNA follows: TGTGCCAGCAGTTCCATGCGAGCTTTCTTT.

The chain couples TRBV5-1 to TRBJ2-6, with a tentative D call TRBD1 (6 bases). V lost 4 bases and J lost 0, with 11 bases in between. Per germline, CDR1 SGHRS and CDR2 YFSETQ. This CDR3 contains 16 residues. CDR3 loop: CASSMDRVSGANVLTF. In nucleotides, the CDR3 is TGCGCCAGCAGCATGGACAGAGTCTCTGGGGCCAACGTCCTGACTTTC.

The genes are TRBV18 and TRBJ1-4; 7 nucleotides agree with TRBD1. This CDR3 has 18 amino acids. Per the germline V gene, CDR1 is KGHSH and CDR2 is LQKENI. J lost 4 bases, V lost 1 base, and 12 bases had no gene match. In DNA form, the CDR3 reads TGTGCCAGCTCACCACGGGAGGCTACGGGACAGTATAATGAAAAACTGTTTTTT. Its translation: CASSPREATGQYNEKLFF.

To note about this clone: The same CDR3 can be traced to other DNA sequences in this sample. The chain couples TRBV6-5 to TRBJ1-5; possibly TRBD1 for D (6 bases). V shed 6 bases and J shed 0 bases, with 9 bases lying between them. This CDR3 contains 14 residues. Germline V gene sequence: CDR1 MNHEY, CDR2 SVGAGI. The CDR3 region has the DNA TGTGCCAGCAGCACAGGGAGTAGCAATCAGCCCCAGCATTTT. This codes for CASSTGSSNQPQHF.

The rearrangement uses TRBV27 and TRBJ1-1; D uncertain. Germline-derived CDR1 and CDR2 are MNHEY and SMNVEV (reference sequence). This CDR3 spans 15 amino acids. V lost 5 bases and J lost 1, with 14 bases in between. As DNA, the CDR3 is TGTGCCAGCAGTCCTAAAGATCACAGGAACACTGAAGCTTTCTTT. This gives the protein CASSPKDHRNTEAFF.

V usage is TRBV20-1 and J usage is TRBJ1-1; maybe TRBD1 (6 bases). V lost 2 bases and J 8 bases, leaving 9 bases between the germline ends. The CDR3 is 11 residues long. Per germline, CDR1 DFQATT and CDR2 SNEGSKA (reference sequence). The CDR3 sequence is CSARKTGEAFF. The CDR3 coding sequence is TGCAGTGCTAGAAAAACAGGGGAAGCTTTCTTT.

This clone occurred a few times. The chain joins TRBV30 to TRBJ1-5; D gene uncertain. Trimming pared 7 bases from V and 0 bases from J, leaving 10 bases between. The CDR3 is 13 amino acids. CDR1 and CDR2 (germline): GTSNPN, SVGIG (reference sequence). For the CDR3, the DNA is TGTGCCTTAACAGCCCATAGCAATCAGCCCCAGCATTTT. Its protein product is CALTAHSNQPQHF.

The rearrangement links TRBV27 to TRBJ1-1; 7 bases are shared with TRBD1. In germline, CDR1 is MNHEY, CDR2 SMNVEV (reference sequence). Trimming cost V 2 bases and J 4 bases; bases outside gene matches: 4. This CDR3 has 14 residues. CDR3 protein: CASSLQGGGTEAFF. CDR3 sequence (DNA): TGTGCCAGCAGTTTACAAGGGGGCGGCACTGAAGCTTTCTTT.

V is TRBV19 and J is TRBJ2-7, with 10 positions matching TRBD2. The germline CDR1 and CDR2 sequences are LNHDA and SQIVND (reference sequence). This CDR3 spans 15 amino acids. With V trimmed by 1 base and J by 4 bases, 4 bases remained unmatched. The DNA of the CDR3 is TGTGCCAGTAGTATAGCAGCGGGAGGGCGGTACGAGCAGTACTTC. It encodes CASSIAAGGRYEQYF.

The rearrangement joins TRBV19 to TRBJ2-7, with TRBD2 matching 8 bases. CDR1 LNHDA and CDR2 SQIVND come from the germline V gene (reference sequence). This CDR3 is 15 amino acids long. The trim removed 5 bases at V and 1 base at J, leaving 7 bases unmatched. CDR3 nucleotides: TGTGCCAGTAGTGGACCCACGGGGGGGTCCTACGAGCAGTACTTC. Translated: CASSGPTGGSYEQYF. The complete variable domain, with remaining parts taken from reference TRBV19 and TRBJ2-7, reads DGGITQSPKYLFRKEGQNVTLSCEQNLNHDAMYWYRQDPGQGLRLIYYSQIVNDFQKGDIAEGYSVSREKKESFPLTVTSAQKNPTAFYLCASSGPTGGSYEQYFGPGTRLTVT.

This clone was observed a handful of times. In DNA form, the CDR3 reads TGTGCCAGCAGCTCGGAGGGTAGCGGGGGGGCCTTGGATACGCAGTATTTT. It is translated as CASSSEGSGGALDTQYF. The chain links TRBV5-4 to TRBJ2-3; 11 positions match TRBD2. Looked up from germline, CDR1 is SGHNT and CDR2 is YYREEE (reference sequence). The length of the CDR3 is 17 residues. V shed 3 bases, J shed 6 bases, and the junction held 12 bases outside the gene matches.

The chain combines TRBV19 with TRBJ1-5; TRBD1 agrees at 12 bases. This CDR3 contains 17 residues. Losses at the gene ends were 5 bases for V and 5 bases for J; bases not matched to a gene: 10. The V gene's germline CDR1 is LNHDA and CDR2 SQIVND (reference sequence). The CDR3 loop is CASSAGTGGAGHQPQHF. CDR3 DNA: TGTGCCAGTAGTGCCGGGACAGGGGGCGCAGGTCATCAGCCCCAGCATTTT. Full variable domain (remainder filled in from reference TRBV19 and TRBJ1-5): DGGITQSPKYLFRKEGQNVTLSCEQNLNHDAMYWYRQDPGQGLRLIYYSQIVNDFQKGDIAEGYSVSREKKESFPLTVTSAQKNPTAFYLCASSAGTGGAGHQPQHFGDGTRLSIL.

The gene calls are TRBV7-6 and TRBJ1-4; tentatively, D is TRBD1 (6 bases). Germline V gives CDR1 SGHVS, CDR2 FNYEAQ. V was pared by 0 bases and J by 8 bases, with 10 bases between. The CDR3 length is 14 residues. In nucleotides, the CDR3 is TGTGCCAGCAGCTTAGCAGGGGGGGAGGAAAAACTGTTTTTT. Amino acid sequence: CASSLAGGEEKLFF.

CDR3 bases: TGCAGTGCTATGAGGCAGGGTGGCTACACCTTC. Amino acid sequence: CSAMRQGGYTF. The chain combines TRBV20-1 with TRBJ1-2; maybe TRBD1 (5 bases). The germline V and J ends were trimmed by 4 bases and 7 bases, with 10 bases remaining between them. This CDR3 region has 11 residues. The germline CDR1 and CDR2 sequences are DFQATT and SNEGSKA (reference sequence).

V is TRBV4-2 and J is TRBJ1-5; tentatively, D is TRBD1 (5 bases). V was cut by 1 base and J by 0 bases, with 7 bases left in between. Germline loops: CDR1 LGHNA, CDR2 YNFKEQ. The CDR3 runs to 15 residues. The CDR3 loop is CASSQAGLSNQPQHF. The CDR3, as DNA: TGTGCCAGCAGCCAAGCAGGGCTTAGCAATCAGCCCCAGCATTTT.

The chain carries TRBV5-1 and TRBJ2-1; D remains ambiguous. Between the trimmed V and J ends, which lost 1 base and 4 bases, there was a span of 12 bases. Germline values: CDR1 SGHRS, CDR2 YFSETQ. This CDR3 spans 15 amino acids. In DNA, the CDR3 is TGCGCCAGCAGCTTGATTGGTGCTACGTACAATGAGCAGTTCTTC. Protein sequence: CASSLIGATYNEQFF. The full variable domain, with the rest looked up from reference TRBV5-1 and TRBJ2-1, is KAGVTQTPRYLIKTRGQQVTLSCSPISGHRSVSWYQQTPGQGLQFLFEYFSETQRNKGNFPGRFSGRQFSNSRSEMNVSTLELGDSALYLCASSLIGATYNEQFFGPGTRLTVL.